The rows below give T cell receptor beta chains drawn from one sample of a study of T cell repertoires in aging, cancer and after chemotherapy. TCRdb used MiXCR to reprocess the multiplex PCR reads, holding one entry per CDR3 protein. This repertoire shows 8,400 or so distinct CDR3 sequences, under 65% found once; its top ten account for around 21%. Sample: blood. The receptors originated from a human donor in good health. The CDR3 runs from the conserved cysteine through the conserved F or W. Each record gives: clone size, V gene, J gene, D gene, CDR3 length, CDR3 DNA, CDR3 protein. D genes are given only for firm matches. Clone size is not always given. Where it is, it says once, few, many or a class for expanded clones.

clone size: NA
V gene: TRBV30
J gene: TRBJ2-3
D gene: NA
CDR3 length: 15
CDR3 DNA: TGTGCCTGGAGTGTGGGGCGGCTTAGCACAGATACGCAGTATTTT
CDR3 protein: CAWSVGRLSTDTQYF

clone size: NA
V gene: TRBV12-3/TRBV12-4
J gene: TRBJ2-7
D gene: NA
CDR3 length: 11
CDR3 DNA: TGTGCCAGCGCGTTCGGTGGGGAGCAGTACTTC
CDR3 protein: CASAFGGEQYF

clone size: NA
V gene: TRBV18
J gene: TRBJ1-1
D gene: TRBD1
CDR3 length: 16
CDR3 DNA: TGTGCCAGCTCCTCGACTAGGGACAGTTTGAACACTGAAGCTTTCTTT
CDR3 protein: CASSSTRDSLNTEAFF

clone size: NA
V gene: TRBV6-6
J gene: TRBJ2-7
D gene: TRBD1
CDR3 length: 14
CDR3 DNA: TGTGCCAGCAGTTACTGGGACAGTTCCTACGAGCAGTACTTC
CDR3 protein: CASSYWDSSYEQYF

clone size: few
V gene: TRBV6-1
J gene: TRBJ1-5
D gene: NA
CDR3 length: 15
CDR3 DNA: TGTGCCAGCAGTGAAGGACAGGCGAATAATCAGCCCCAGCATTTT
CDR3 protein: CASSEGQANNQPQHF

clone size: few
V gene: TRBV29-1
J gene: TRBJ2-7
D gene: NA
CDR3 length: 13
CDR3 DNA: TGCAGCGTTGACGTTGCGTCGGGGGAAGAGCAGTACTTC
CDR3 protein: CSVDVASGEEQYF

clone size: NA
V gene: TRBV11-2
J gene: TRBJ2-7
D gene: NA
CDR3 length: 14
CDR3 DNA: TGTGCCAGCAGCTTATCGCAGTGGTACTACGAGCAGTACTTC
CDR3 protein: CASSLSQWYYEQYF

clone size: few
V gene: TRBV19
J gene: TRBJ2-2
D gene: NA
CDR3 length: 15
CDR3 DNA: TGTGCCAGTAGTATGGGCCGGCTAGTGGTCGGGGAGCTGTTTTTT
CDR3 protein: CASSMGRLVVGELFF

clone size: NA
V gene: TRBV5-5
J gene: TRBJ1-4
D gene: NA
CDR3 length: 15
CDR3 DNA: TGTGCCAGCAGCTTTTACGGTCAACCGGCTGAAAAACTGTTTTTT
CDR3 protein: CASSFYGQPAEKLFF

clone size: NA
V gene: TRBV12-3/TRBV12-4
J gene: TRBJ1-5
D gene: NA
CDR3 length: 13
CDR3 DNA: TGTGCCAGCAGTTTGGCCAGTTATCAGCCCCAGCATTTT
CDR3 protein: CASSLASYQPQHF